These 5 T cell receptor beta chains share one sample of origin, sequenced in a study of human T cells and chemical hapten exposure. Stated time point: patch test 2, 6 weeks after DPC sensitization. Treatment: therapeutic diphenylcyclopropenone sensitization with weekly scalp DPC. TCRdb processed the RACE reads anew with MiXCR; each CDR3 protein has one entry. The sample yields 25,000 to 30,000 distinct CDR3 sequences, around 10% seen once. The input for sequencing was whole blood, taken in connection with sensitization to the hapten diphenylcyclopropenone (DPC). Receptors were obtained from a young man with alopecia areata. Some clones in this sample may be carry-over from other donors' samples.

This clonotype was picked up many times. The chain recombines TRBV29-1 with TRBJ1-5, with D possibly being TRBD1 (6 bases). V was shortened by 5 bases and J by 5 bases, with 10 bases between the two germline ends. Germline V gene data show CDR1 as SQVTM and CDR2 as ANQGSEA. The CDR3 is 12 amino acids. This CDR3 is CSVSSGDQPQHF. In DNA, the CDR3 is TGCAGCGTTTCCTCAGGGGATCAGCCCCAGCATTTT.

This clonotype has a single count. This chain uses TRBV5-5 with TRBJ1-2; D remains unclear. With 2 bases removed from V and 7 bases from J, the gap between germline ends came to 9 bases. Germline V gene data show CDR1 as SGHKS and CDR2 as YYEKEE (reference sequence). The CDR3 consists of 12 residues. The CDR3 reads CASSFQAPGYTF. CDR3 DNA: TGTGCCAGCAGCTTTCAAGCGCCTGGCTACACCTTC.

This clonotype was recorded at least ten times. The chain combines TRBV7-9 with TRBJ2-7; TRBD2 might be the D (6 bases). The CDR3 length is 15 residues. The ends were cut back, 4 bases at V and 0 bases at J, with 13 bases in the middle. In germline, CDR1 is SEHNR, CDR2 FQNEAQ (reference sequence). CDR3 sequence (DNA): TGTGCCAGCAGCTACGGGGGTGCTAGCTCCTACGAGCAGTACTTC. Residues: CASSYGGASSYEQYF.

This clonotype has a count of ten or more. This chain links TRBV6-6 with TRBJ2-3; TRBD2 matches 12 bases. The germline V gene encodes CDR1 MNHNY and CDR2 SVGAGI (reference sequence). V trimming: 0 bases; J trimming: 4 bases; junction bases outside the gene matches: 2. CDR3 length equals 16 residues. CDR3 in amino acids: CASSYSASGGADTQYF. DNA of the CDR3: TGTGCCAGCAGTTACTCGGCTAGCGGGGGGGCAGATACGCAGTATTTT.

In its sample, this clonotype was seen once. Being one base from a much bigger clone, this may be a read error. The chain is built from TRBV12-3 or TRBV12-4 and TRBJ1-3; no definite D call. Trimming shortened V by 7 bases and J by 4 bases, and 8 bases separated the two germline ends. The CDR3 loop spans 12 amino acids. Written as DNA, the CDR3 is TGTGCCAGCACCCCGAACGGAAACACCATATATTTT. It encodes CASTPNGNTIYF.